Each of the 24 T cell receptor beta chains below was sequenced from the same sample in a study of blood T cell repertoires in COVID-19. Using immunoSEQ multiplex PCR, the repertoire was profiled, and TCRdb retains in-frame clones only, with some absent. The sample lists about 200,000 clones; about 86% were seen once. The specimen was PBMCs or T cells enriched from blood (not recorded which). These receptors were collected from a woman in her thirties or forties with acute COVID-19.

This clone was recorded only once. The V gene is TRBV19, the J gene TRBJ1-3; the D is unclear. The CDR3 runs 16 residues. The V end lost 6 bases, the J end lost 0 bases, and 15 bases lay between the germline ends. CDR1 and CDR2 (germline): LNHDA, SQIVND (reference sequence). The CDR3 is CASRYSVRSSGNTIYF. In nucleotides, the CDR3 is TGTGCCAGTAGGTATTCTGTCCGGAGCTCTGGAAACACCATATATTTT.

The J gene is TRBJ1-1, the V gene TRBV6-5, with D hard to call. CDR3 length equals 14 residues. V was pared by 6 bases and J by 3 bases, with 14 bases between. CDR1 and CDR2 (germline): MNHEY, SVGAGI. The CDR3, as DNA: TGTGCCAGCAGGACGCCGTTCGGGGACACTGAAGCTTTCTTT. As protein: CASRTPFGDTEAFF.

Only one count was recorded for this clone. The chain links TRBV7-9 to TRBJ1-1; 8 bases are a match to TRBD1. This CDR3 region has 15 residues. With 2 bases clipped from V and 3 bases from J, the junction kept 5 bases outside the gene matches. The germline V gene encodes CDR1 SEHNR and CDR2 FQNEAQ (reference sequence). The CDR3 DNA follows: TGTGCCAGCAGCTTATTTTCGGGACAGGACACTGAAGCTTTCTTT. This codes for CASSLFSGQDTEAFF.

The V call is TRBV27, the J call TRBJ2-1; 14 bases fit TRBD2. The trim removed 6 bases at V and 9 bases at J, leaving 1 base unmatched. The germline CDR1 and CDR2 sequences are MNHEY and SMNVEV (reference sequence). The CDR3 has 13 amino acids. The CDR3 region is CASRGLAGVEQFF. The CDR3 DNA follows: TGTGCCAGCAGGGGACTAGCGGGGGTTGAGCAGTTCTTC.

The chain links TRBV5-4 to TRBJ2-7, with a possible D match to TRBD2 (7 bases). Trimming cost V 4 bases and J 4 bases, with 18 bases left between them. Germline loops: CDR1 SGHNT, CDR2 YYREEE (reference sequence). There are 15 residues in the CDR3. This chain's CDR3 is CASSPEGGLWYEQYF. DNA for the CDR3: TGTGCCAGCAGCCCCGAGGGGGGGCTATGGTACGAGCAGTACTTC.

The V gene is TRBV3-1 (or the pseudogene TRBV3-2), the J gene TRBJ2-3; 9 bases are a match to TRBD2. Germline V gene sequence: CDR1 LGHDT, CDR2 YNNKEL (reference sequence). The length of the CDR3 is 16 residues. Unmatched junction bases numbered 10, after V lost 4 bases and J lost 5 bases. CDR3 in DNA: TGTGCCAGCAGCCTCACGGTAGCGGGAGTTCGAGATACGCAGTATTTT. Its protein product is CASSLTVAGVRDTQYF.

The chain couples TRBV9 to TRBJ1-3; 7 positions agree with TRBD1. The CDR3 runs 16 residues. J was trimmed by 2 bases and V by 4 bases; bases with no gene match: 9. Germline CDR1 reads SGDLS; CDR2 reads YYNGEE. CDR3 nucleotide sequence: TGTGCCAGCAGCACCTACAGGGGATCAACTGGAAACACCATATATTTT. This sequence encodes CASSTYRGSTGNTIYF.

This sequence joins TRBV20-1 and TRBJ1-1; D call uncertain. Per germline, CDR1 DFQATT and CDR2 SNEGSKA (reference sequence). V gave up 6 bases and J gave up 6 bases, with 11 bases separating them. The length of the CDR3 is 11 residues. The CDR3: CSARGVSEAFF. In DNA, the CDR3 is TGCAGTGCCCGGGGAGTATCTGAAGCTTTCTTT.

This clone has a single count. The V call is TRBV11-2, the J call TRBJ1-2; D is unclear. Looked up from germline, CDR1 is SGHAT and CDR2 is FQNNGV. The length of the CDR3 is 14 residues. The V gene lost 5 bases and the J gene lost 7 bases, with 17 bases spanning the gap. CDR3 region: CASSPLNKLAGYTF. The CDR3 coding sequence is TGTGCCAGCAGCCCACTAAACAAACTGGCTGGCTACACCTTC.

The V gene is TRBV27, the J gene TRBJ2-1, with D possibly matching TRBD2 (5 bases). V lost 5 bases to trimming and J lost 4 bases, with 15 bases between them. Germline CDR1 reads MNHEY; CDR2 reads SMNVEV (reference sequence). The CDR3 extends over 15 amino acids. The CDR3 region is CASSRSEATYNEQFF. The DNA for the CDR3 is TGTGCCAGCAGTCGTTCGGAGGCCACTTACAATGAGCAGTTCTTC.

The J gene is TRBJ2-7, the V gene TRBV6-1; the match to TRBD2 covers 7 bases. Per the germline V gene, CDR1 is MNHNS and CDR2 is SASEGT. The V segment lost 2 bases and the J segment 6 bases; nucleotides outside the gene matches: 4. CDR3 size: 13 residues. The CDR3 sequence: CASSEIGGSEQYF. The CDR3 nucleotides read TGTGCCAGCAGTGAAATCGGCGGGAGCGAGCAGTACTTC.

The V call is TRBV7-9, the J call TRBJ2-3; D is possibly TRBD2 (7 bases). V was cut by 1 base and J by 4 bases, with 12 bases left in between. The CDR3 consists of 15 residues. Germline values: CDR1 SEHNR, CDR2 FQNEAQ (reference sequence). The CDR3 here is CASSLVGGLADTQYF. The CDR3 DNA is TGTGCCAGCAGCTTAGTCGGGGGGCTTGCAGATACGCAGTATTTT.

V gene TRBV7-8 combines with J gene TRBJ2-4, with 9 bases fitting TRBD2. V dropped 1 base and J dropped 3; count of bases not matched to a gene: 22. This CDR3 comprises 22 residues. The germline V gene encodes CDR1 SGHVS and CDR2 FQNEAQ. The CDR3 DNA reads TGTGCCAGCAGCTTAGAGGGCGGGAGGGCCAGGGATAGGAGGAGTGACAAAAACATTCAGTACTTC. Translating it yields CASSLEGGRARDRRSDKNIQYF.

In this sample, this clone turned up once. The gene calls are TRBV5-5 and TRBJ1-4; no clear D gene. Trimming took 4 bases from V and 5 from J, leaving 12 bases between them. Germline values: CDR1 SGHKS, CDR2 YYEKEE (reference sequence). The CDR3 extends over 14 amino acids. CDR3 sequence: CASSSTSTNEKLFF. CDR3 sequence (DNA): TGTGCCAGCAGCAGTACGAGTACCAATGAAAAACTGTTTTTT.

This rearrangement joins TRBV18 to TRBJ2-7, with D possibly matching TRBD1 (5 bases). This CDR3 is built from 14 residues. The germline V gene encodes CDR1 KGHSH and CDR2 LQKENI. Between the trimmed V and J ends, which lost 3 bases and 2 bases, there was a span of 11 bases. The CDR3 protein is CASSPTEGAYEQYF. DNA for the CDR3: TGTGCCAGCTCACCCACCGAAGGGGCCTACGAGCAGTACTTC.

The chain carries TRBV5-4 and TRBJ2-7, with D uncertain. Trimming took 7 bases from V and 5 from J, leaving 7 bases between them. The CDR3 spans 10 residues. Germline loops: CDR1 SGHNT, CDR2 YYREEE (reference sequence). The CDR3 DNA is TGTGCCAGCCCCAAGCACGAGCAGTACTTC. Residues: CASPKHEQYF. Full variable domain (outside the CDR3, taken from reference TRBV5-4 and TRBJ2-7): ETGVTQSPTHLIKTRGQQVTLRCSSQSGHNTVSWYQQALGQGPQFIFQYYREEENGRGNFPPRFSGLQFPNYSSELNVNALELDDSALYLCASPKHEQYFGPGTRLTVT.

This clone was seen ten or more times. The chain links TRBV28 to TRBJ1-2; D possibly corresponds to TRBD1 (6 bases). Per the germline V gene, CDR1 is MDHEN and CDR2 is SYDVKM. Trimming took off 11 bases at V and 7 bases at J, with 17 bases between the two ends. The CDR3 covers 12 residues. The CDR3 here is CAAKAGEIGYTF. CDR3 sequence (DNA): TGTGCCGCCAAAGCAGGGGAAATTGGCTACACCTTC.

The chain uses TRBV4-1 and TRBJ2-1; 8 bases align to TRBD1. V was clipped by 3 bases and J by 4 bases; unmatched bases: 11. CDR3 length: 17 amino acids. CDR1 is MGHRA, CDR2 YSYEKL, per germline. CDR3 protein: CASSQEGAGTGYNEQFF. CDR3 DNA sequence: TGCGCCAGCAGCCAGGAGGGAGCCGGGACAGGTTACAATGAGCAGTTCTTC.

This sequence joins TRBV6-4 and TRBJ1-1; the D gene is possibly TRBD1 (5 bases). Per the germline V gene, CDR1 is MRHNA and CDR2 is SNTAGT. Deletions cut 6 bases from V and 1 base from J, with 12 bases between. The CDR3 length is 14 residues. The CDR3 sequence is CASREQARNTEAFF. In DNA form, the CDR3 reads TGTGCCAGCAGAGAACAGGCCAGGAACACTGAAGCTTTCTTT.

This clone came up a few times. The rearrangement links TRBV28 to TRBJ2-7; 7 bases line up with TRBD1. This CDR3 contains 13 residues. V trimming: 5 bases; J trimming: 3 bases; junction bases outside the gene matches: 4. The germline gives CDR1 MDHEN, CDR2 SYDVKM. CDR3 in amino acids: CASSPGTDYEQYF. The DNA for the CDR3 is TGTGCCAGCAGTCCCGGGACAGACTACGAGCAGTACTTC.

The chain couples TRBV6-5 to TRBJ2-3; 10 bases are a match to TRBD1. The CDR3 runs 14 residues. The junction had 6 bases not matched to a gene; V was cut back by 2 bases and J by 10 bases. Germline lookup yields CDR1 MNHEY and CDR2 SVGAGI. The CDR3 DNA is TGTGCCAGCAGTTACGGTGGACAGGGGGTCCCGCAGTATTTT. Translating gives CASSYGGQGVPQYF.

The rearrangement uses TRBV29-1 and TRBJ2-2, with 10 bases aligning to TRBD2. V was clipped by 7 bases and J by 1 base; unmatched bases: 0. This CDR3 is built from 13 residues. Germline assignment: CDR1 SQVTM and CDR2 ANQGSEA. This CDR3 reads CSGTSGNTGELFF. Here the CDR3 DNA reads TGCAGCGGGACTAGCGGGAACACCGGGGAGCTGTTTTTT.

The V and J genes are TRBV12-3 or TRBV12-4 and TRBJ2-5, with D tentatively TRBD2 (5 bases). The CDR3 extends over 12 amino acids. Trimming shortened V by 6 bases and J by 5 bases, and 10 bases separated the two germline ends. The CDR3 region has the DNA TGTGCCAGCAGGGCGGGCCTTGAGACCCAGTACTTC. Amino acid sequence: CASRAGLETQYF.

The rearrangement joins TRBV6-5 to TRBJ2-3, with a tentative D call TRBD2 (6 bases). Germline CDR1 reads MNHEY; CDR2 reads SVGAGI. CDR3 length: 15 amino acids. V lost 6 bases, J lost 3 bases, and 16 bases lay in between. The CDR3 DNA reads as TGTGCCAGCAGGATTGCGGAGGGCGGGACAGATACGCAGTATTTT. It yields the protein CASRIAEGGTDTQYF.